The 3 T cell receptor beta chains in this list originate from one sample, sequenced in a study of OX40 agonist ivuxolimab in advanced cancers. Measured with immunoSEQ multiplex PCR; TCRdb has only the in-frame clones, and not every one. This sample has around 17,000 clones, with 65% to 90% found just once. Sample: CD4+ or CD8+ T cells sorted from blood, taken in a trial of the OX40 agonist ivuxolimab. The source is an adult with an advanced solid tumor such as melanoma, head and neck, liver or kidney cancer.

The J gene is TRBJ2-2, the V gene TRBV21-1; TRBD2 reflects the table's D call only, with no check against the DNA. TRBV21-1 is classified as a pseudogene. The CDR3 sequence is 16 residues long. This CDR3 is CASSKVSSGYTGELFF. CDR3 coding DNA: TGTGCCAGCAGCAAAGTAAGTAGCGGATACACCGGGGAGCTGTTTTTT.

In DNA form, the CDR3 reads TGTGCCAGCAGTCCTGGCATCTCGACGGACACCATATATTTT. Its translation is CASSPGISTDTIYF. The chain combines TRBV2 with TRBJ1-3; D is ambiguous. The length of the CDR3 is 14 residues. V lost 5 bases, J lost 8 bases, and 16 bases lay in between. Germline lookup yields CDR1 SNHLY and CDR2 FYNNEI. The full variable domain, its missing parts supplied by reference TRBV2 and TRBJ1-3, is EPEVTQTPSHQVTQMGQEVILRCVPISNHLYFYWYRQILGQKVEFLVSFYNNEISEKSEIFDDQFSVERPDGSNFTLKIRSTKLEDSAMYFCASSPGISTDTIYFGEGSWLTVV.

V usage is TRBV7-8 and J usage is TRBJ1-3; no reliable D call. Trimming pared 3 bases from V and 0 bases from J, leaving 9 bases between. The germline V gene has CDR1 SGHVS and CDR2 FQNEAQ. The CDR3 is 15 amino acids. This CDR3 reads CASSFRAISGNTIYF. For the CDR3, the DNA is TGTGCCAGCAGCTTCCGGGCAATCTCTGGAAACACCATATATTTT.